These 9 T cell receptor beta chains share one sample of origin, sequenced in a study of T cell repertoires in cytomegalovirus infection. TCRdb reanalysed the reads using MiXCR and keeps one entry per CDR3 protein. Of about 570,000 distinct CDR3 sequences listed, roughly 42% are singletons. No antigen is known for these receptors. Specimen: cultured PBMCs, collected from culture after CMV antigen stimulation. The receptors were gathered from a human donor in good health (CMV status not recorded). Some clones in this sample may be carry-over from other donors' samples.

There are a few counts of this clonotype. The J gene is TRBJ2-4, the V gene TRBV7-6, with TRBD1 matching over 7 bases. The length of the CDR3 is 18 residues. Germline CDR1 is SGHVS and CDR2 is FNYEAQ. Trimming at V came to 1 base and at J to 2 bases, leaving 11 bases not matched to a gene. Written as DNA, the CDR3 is TGTGCCAGCAGCTTAGGCATACCAGGGGGTCGGTCCAAAAACATTCAGTACTTC. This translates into CASSLGIPGGRSKNIQYF.

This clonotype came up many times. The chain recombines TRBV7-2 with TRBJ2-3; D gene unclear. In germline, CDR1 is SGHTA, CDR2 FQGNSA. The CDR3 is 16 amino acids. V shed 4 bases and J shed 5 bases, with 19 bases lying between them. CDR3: CASSSYPWAGVDTQYF. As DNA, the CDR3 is TGTGCCAGCAGCTCCTACCCCTGGGCAGGCGTAGATACGCAGTATTTT. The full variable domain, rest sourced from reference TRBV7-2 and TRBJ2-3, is GAGVSQSPSNKVTEKGKDVELRCDPISGHTALYWYRQSLGQGLEFLIYFQGNSAPDKSGLPSDRFSAERTGGSVSTLTIQRTQQEDSAVYLCASSSYPWAGVDTQYFGPGTRLTVL.

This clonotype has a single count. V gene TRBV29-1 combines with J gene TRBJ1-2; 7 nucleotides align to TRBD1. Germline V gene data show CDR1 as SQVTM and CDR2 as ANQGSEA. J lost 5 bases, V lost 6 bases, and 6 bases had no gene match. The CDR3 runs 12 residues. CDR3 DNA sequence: TGCAGCGTAGGAGGGGGCACTTATGGCTACACCTTC. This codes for CSVGGGTYGYTF.

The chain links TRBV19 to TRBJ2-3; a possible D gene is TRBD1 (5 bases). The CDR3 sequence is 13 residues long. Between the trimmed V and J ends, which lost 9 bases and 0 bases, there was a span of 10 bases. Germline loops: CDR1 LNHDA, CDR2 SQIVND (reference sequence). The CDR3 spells CASQGLSTDTQYF. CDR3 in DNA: TGTGCCAGCCAGGGTTTGAGCACAGATACGCAGTATTTT.

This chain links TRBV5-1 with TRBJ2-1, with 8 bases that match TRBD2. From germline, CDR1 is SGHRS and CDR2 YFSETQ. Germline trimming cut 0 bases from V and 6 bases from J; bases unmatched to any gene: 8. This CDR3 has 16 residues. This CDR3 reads CASSLAVTSASNEQFF. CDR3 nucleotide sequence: TGCGCCAGCAGCTTGGCCGTGACTAGCGCATCCAATGAGCAGTTCTTC.

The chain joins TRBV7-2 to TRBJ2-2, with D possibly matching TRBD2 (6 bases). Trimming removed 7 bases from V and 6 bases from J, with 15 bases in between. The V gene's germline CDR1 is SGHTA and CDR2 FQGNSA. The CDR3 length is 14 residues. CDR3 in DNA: TGTGCCAGCACCCTAAGGAGGGGCCCCGGGGAGCTGTTTTTT. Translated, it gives CASTLRRGPGELFF.

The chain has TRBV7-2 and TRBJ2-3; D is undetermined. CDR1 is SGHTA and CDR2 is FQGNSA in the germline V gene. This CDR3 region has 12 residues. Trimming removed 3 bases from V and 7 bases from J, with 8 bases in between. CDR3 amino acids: CASSFSSNTQYF. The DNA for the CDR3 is TGTGCCAGCAGCTTTTCCTCTAATACGCAGTATTTT.

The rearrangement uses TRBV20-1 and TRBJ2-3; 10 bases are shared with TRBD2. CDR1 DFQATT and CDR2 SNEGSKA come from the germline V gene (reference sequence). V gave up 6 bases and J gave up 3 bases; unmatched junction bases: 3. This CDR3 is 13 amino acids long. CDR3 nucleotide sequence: TGCAGTGCCCCTAGCGGGAGAACAGATACGCAGTATTTT. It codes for CSAPSGRTDTQYF.

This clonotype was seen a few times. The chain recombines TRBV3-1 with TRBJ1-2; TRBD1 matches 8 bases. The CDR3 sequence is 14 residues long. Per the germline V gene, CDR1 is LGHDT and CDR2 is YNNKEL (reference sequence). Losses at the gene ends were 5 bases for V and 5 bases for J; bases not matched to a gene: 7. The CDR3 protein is CASSGQGSLYGYTF. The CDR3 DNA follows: TGTGCCAGCAGCGGACAGGGTTCCCTTTATGGCTACACCTTC.